This T cell receptor beta chain was sequenced in a study of blood T cell repertoires in COVID-19. This clone has a handful of counts. The V gene's germline CDR1 is SGDLS and CDR2 YYNGEE. The CDR3 contains 14 residues. The V and J ends lost 0 bases and 2 bases respectively, with 8 bases between them. Per the authors' pipeline: Using reference gene primer amplification, nucleated cell counts were estimated. Measured with immunoSEQ multiplex PCR; TCRdb has only the in-frame clones, and not every one. V, J and clone size are taken as reported in that table, and D and trimming were inferred from the DNA itself. Counted here are hundreds of thousands of clones, around four fifths occurring once; the ten biggest clones make up about 2.5%.

The TCR sequence derives from a woman aged 70-85 years with active or convalescent COVID-19. Sequencing was done on a sample of peripheral blood. This chain joins TRBV9 and TRBJ2-5, with a weak D call TRBD1 (6 bases). The DNA of the CDR3 is TGTGCCAGCAGCGTAGCGACAGGTCAAGAGACCCAGTACTTC. This encodes CASSVATGQETQYF.